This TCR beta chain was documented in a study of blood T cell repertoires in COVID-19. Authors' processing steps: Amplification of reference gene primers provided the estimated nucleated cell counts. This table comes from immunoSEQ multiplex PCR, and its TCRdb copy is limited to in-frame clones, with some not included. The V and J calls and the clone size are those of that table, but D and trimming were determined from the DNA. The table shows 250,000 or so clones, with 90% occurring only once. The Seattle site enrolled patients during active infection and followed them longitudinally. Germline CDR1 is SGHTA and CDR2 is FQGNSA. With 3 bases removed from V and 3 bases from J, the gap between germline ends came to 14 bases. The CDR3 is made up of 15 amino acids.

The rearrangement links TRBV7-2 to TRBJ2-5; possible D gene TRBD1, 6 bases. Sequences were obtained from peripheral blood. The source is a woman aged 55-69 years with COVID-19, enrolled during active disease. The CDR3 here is CASSFQGLAEETQYF. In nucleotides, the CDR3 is TGTGCCAGCAGCTTTCAGGGGCTAGCAGAAGAGACCCAGTACTTC. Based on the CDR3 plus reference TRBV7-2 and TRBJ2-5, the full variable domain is GAGVSQSPSNKVTEKGKDVELRCDPISGHTALYWYRQSLGQGLEFLIYFQGNSAPDKSGLPSDRFSAERTGGSVSTLTIQRTQQEDSAVYLCASSFQGLAEETQYFGPGTRLLVL.